This entry lists 6 T cell receptor beta chains sequenced from one sample in a study of blood T cell repertoires in COVID-19. Clones were read by immunoSEQ multiplex PCR, and TCRdb kept only the in-frame ones, dropping some. The sample carries 100,000 or so clones, about 90% recorded once. Specimen: peripheral blood. These receptor sequences come from a human donor in a cohort sampled during active COVID-19.

V usage is TRBV2 and J usage is TRBJ1-2, with 8 bases matching TRBD1. Unmatched junction bases numbered 7, after V lost 5 bases and J lost 8 bases. CDR3 length: 13 amino acids. Germline V gene data show CDR1 as SNHLY and CDR2 as FYNNEI. The chain's CDR3 is CASSTQGAQGYTF. DNA of the CDR3: TGTGCCAGCAGTACTCAGGGGGCGCAGGGCTACACCTTC.

The V and J genes are TRBV5-6 and TRBJ1-1, with D unclear. Germline-derived CDR1 and CDR2 are SGHDT and YYEEEE. The length of the CDR3 is 14 residues. The germline V and J ends were trimmed by 4 bases and 5 bases, with 15 bases remaining between them. CDR3: CASSPRGSGTEAFF. The CDR3 DNA reads as TGTGCCAGCAGCCCCCGCGGGTCGGGGACTGAAGCTTTCTTT.

J is TRBJ2-7 and V is TRBV13, with D possibly being TRBD1 (6 bases). Germline CDR1 PRHDT, CDR2 FYEKMQ (reference sequence). Trimming left V 7 bases short and J 4 bases short, with 20 bases between. This CDR3 is built from 15 residues. CDR3: CASNSLTGIGYEQYF. The CDR3 DNA is TGTGCCAGCAATAGCCTTACAGGGATCGGGTACGAGCAGTACTTC.

This clone was counted once. The chain combines TRBV12-3 or TRBV12-4 with TRBJ2-6, with D uncertain. Trimming stripped 6 bases from V and 7 bases from J, with 7 bases between. The CDR3 runs 12 residues. CDR3 coding DNA: TGTGCCAGCAGCAGAGGAGCCAACGTCCTGACTTTC. Protein product: CASSRGANVLTF.

The chain recombines TRBV5-1 with TRBJ2-3; TRBD2 matches 13 bases. Germline assignment: CDR1 SGHRS and CDR2 YFSETQ. J lost 2 bases, V lost 1 base, and 13 bases had no gene match. This CDR3 is 20 amino acids long. The CDR3 region has the DNA TGCGCCAGCAGCTTGCTCCCGGGACTAGCGGGAAAACTTACCACAGATACGCAGTATTTT. Amino acids: CASSLLPGLAGKLTTDTQYF.

The rearrangement links TRBV7-9 to TRBJ1-4; unclear D gene. The CDR3 has 12 residues. Looked up from germline, CDR1 is SEHNR and CDR2 is FQNEAQ (reference sequence). V lost 3 bases and J lost 7, with 6 bases in between. CDR3 DNA sequence: TGTGCCAGCAGCTTCCAGGTTGAAAAACTGTTTTTT. Its protein product is CASSFQVEKLFF.